This TCR beta chain emerged from a study of T cell responses to AZD1222 COVID-19 vaccine. The CDR3 totals 15 residues. Trimming removed 4 bases from V and 5 bases from J; junction bases left unmatched: 5. Germline CDR1 and CDR2: LGHNA and YSLEER. A remark on this clone: The sample holds other DNA sequences that translate to the same CDR3.

Data came from immunoSEQ multiplex PCR; TCRdb stores just in-frame clones and leaves some out. The sample has around 150,000 clones, about 91% seen once; the top ten hold around 2%. The specimen comprised peripheral blood, sampled on day 0 of AZD1222 vaccination. V and J are TRBV4-3 and TRBJ2-2; TRBD2 matches 9 bases. The sequence came from an adult in good health. This CDR3 reads CASSPRLAVTGELFF. In DNA, the CDR3 is TGCGCCAGCAGCCCTAGACTAGCGGTGACCGGGGAGCTGTTTTTT.